Listed below are T cell receptor beta chains from one sample, sequenced in a study of blood T cell repertoires in COVID-19. Only in-frame clones appear in the TCRdb table, and some are missing; sequencing was by immunoSEQ multiplex PCR. In the table there are over 200,000 clones, 70% to 90% of which are singletons. The sequencing sample was made of PBMCs or T cells enriched from blood (not recorded which). These receptors were taken from a man between 25 and 39 years old who had recovered from COVID-19. Both conserved end residues are part of each CDR3. Fields, in order: clone size, J gene, V gene, D gene, CDR3 DNA, CDR3 protein. D genes are given only for firm matches. Size tells how often a clone was seen (once, few, many) or the class of an expanded clone, and some rows leave it out.

>-|TRBJ1-1|TRBV6-1|-
TGTGCCAGCAGTGACAGGGTTTCCACTGAAGCTTTCTTT
CASSDRVSTEAFF
>-|TRBJ1-1|TRBV19|-
TGTGCCAGTAGAATCTACAGGGAGATGAACACTGAAGCTTTCTTT
CASRIYREMNTEAFF
>-|TRBJ2-1|TRBV9|TRBD2
TGTGCCAGCAGCGGGGGAGGGCGCTCCTACAATGAGCAGTTCTTC
CASSGGGRSYNEQFF
>-|TRBJ1-1|TRBV7-6|-
TGTGCCAGCAGCTTACAGGTCAATACTGAAGCTTTCTTT
CASSLQVNTEAFF
>-|TRBJ2-7|TRBV11-3|-
TGTGCCAGCAGTCAGACAGATTACGAGCAGTACTTC
CASSQTDYEQYF
>-|TRBJ2-3|TRBV7-2|TRBD1
TGTGCCAGCAGGGGACAGCAAACAGATACGCAGTATTTT
CASRGQQTDTQYF
>-|TRBJ1-2|TRBV5-1|-
TGCGCCAGCAGCTTCCCGGGGTCCTATGGCTACACCTTC
CASSFPGSYGYTF
>-|TRBJ1-1|TRBV11-3|-
TGTGCCAGCAGCTGCCGTGGGGGGTTTAACACTGAAGCTTTCTTT
CASSCRGGFNTEAFF
>once|TRBJ1-2|TRBV3-1/TRBV3-2|-
TGTGCCAGCAGCCAAGCAAGAAGGACAGCCGAATATGGCTACACCTTC
CASSQARRTAEYGYTF
>-|TRBJ1-5|TRBV28|-
TGTGCCAGCAGTTTTGCGGCTGTCCCCACTACGCATTTT
CASSFAAVPTTHF
>-|TRBJ2-3|TRBV30|TRBD2
TGTGCCTGGATGACTAGCGGGAGAGATACGCAGTATTTT
CAWMTSGRDTQYF
>once|TRBJ1-3|TRBV7-2|-
TGTGCCAGCAGCTTAAGGCAGGTCTCCGGAAACACCATATATTTT
CASSLRQVSGNTIYF
>-|TRBJ2-1|TRBV18|TRBD2
TGTGCCAGCTCACCCCCTAGCGGGGGGCTCAATGAGCAGTTCTTC
CASSPPSGGLNEQFF
>once|TRBJ1-5|TRBV7-2|-
TGTGCCAGCAGCTTAGATAGTAGCAATCAGCCCCAGCATTTT
CASSLDSSNQPQHF
>-|TRBJ2-2|TRBV11-2|-
TGTGCCAGCAGCCCCAATGAGGGGGCCGGGGAGCTGTTTTTT
CASSPNEGAGELFF
>-|TRBJ2-1|TRBV15|TRBD2
TGTGCCACCAGCAGAGTCGGGAGGGGACACTACAATGAGCAGTTCTTC
CATSRVGRGHYNEQFF
>once|TRBJ1-3|TRBV2|-
TGTGCCAGCAGTGAGGGGAACAGGGCTGGAAACACCATATATTTT
CASSEGNRAGNTIYF
>-|TRBJ2-7|TRBV7-9|-
TGTGCCAGCACCGACAGCTACGAGCAGTACTTC
CASTDSYEQYF
>-|TRBJ1-4|TRBV4-2|TRBD1
TGTGCCAGCAGCCACGGACAGGGATTGAATGAAAAACTGTTTTTT
CASSHGQGLNEKLFF
>-|TRBJ1-5|TRBV10-3|-
TGTGCCATCAGTAACTCTCAGGGCCAGCCCCAGCATTTT
CAISNSQGQPQHF
>-|TRBJ1-3|TRBV29-1|-
TGCAGCGTTGGTCAGGCAGGGACTGGAAACACCATATATTTT
CSVGQAGTGNTIYF
>-|TRBJ2-6|TRBV11-2|-
TGTGCCAGCACTCGGAGTGGGGCCAACGTCCTGACTTTC
CASTRSGANVLTF
>-|TRBJ2-3|TRBV6-5|-
TGTGCCAGCAGTTCGGGTAGGGGATCGCAGTATTTT
CASSSGRGSQYF
>-|TRBJ1-5|TRBV14|-
TGTGCCAGCAGCCAGTCCCAGGCCCAGCCCCAGCATTTT
CASSQSQAQPQHF